The sequence of this T cell receptor beta chain was determined in a study of identical twins. Germline CDR1 reads SGHAT; CDR2 reads FQNNGV. The CDR3 is 14 residues long. V was clipped by 2 bases and J by 0 bases, with 7 bases between them. This clonotype was seen many times. After template switching added a universal primer site, the resulting cDNA carried unique molecular identifiers. TCRdb ran MiXCR on the 5' RACE reads and lists one entry per CDR3 protein. The sample includes some 570,000 distinct CDR3 sequences, approximately 20% of them seen just once. These data were likewise used in another study, on yellow fever vaccine responses in identical twins.

The chain recombines TRBV11-2 with TRBJ1-1; tentatively, D is TRBD1 (6 bases). Material for sequencing was CD4+ T cells sorted from blood. This receptor was taken from a woman aged 18-29 years in good health. CDR3: CASSLTGLNTEAFF. Written as DNA, the CDR3 is TGTGCCAGCAGCTTAACAGGGTTGAACACTGAAGCTTTCTTT.